A selection of T cell receptor beta chains follows, all from one sample in a study of control samples from healthy donors and cancer patients. Here immunoSEQ multiplex PCR was the method, and the copy in TCRdb shows in-frame clones only, minus some. The sample consists of about 170,000 clones, about nine tenths of them appearing once. Sequenced sample: blood. These receptors were obtained from a woman younger than 45 in good health. The CDR3 runs from the conserved cysteine through the conserved F or W. D genes are given only for firm matches. Size is stated for part of the rows, as once, few or many counts, or as a class when the clone is expanded.

clone size: NA; CDR3 length: 14; D gene: TRBD1; V gene: TRBV27; J gene: TRBJ1-4; CDR3 DNA: TGTGCCAGCAGACGACAGGGGTCAGGAGAAAAACTGTTTTTT; CDR3 protein: CASRRQGSGEKLFF
clone size: NA; CDR3 length: 16; D gene: NA; V gene: TRBV5-4; J gene: TRBJ2-3; CDR3 DNA: TGTGCCAGCAGCTTGGACGGGGAGGAGGGCACAGATACGCAGTATTTT; CDR3 protein: CASSLDGEEGTDTQYF
clone size: NA; CDR3 length: 16; D gene: NA; V gene: TRBV15; J gene: TRBJ2-1; CDR3 DNA: TGTGCCACCAGCCTCCAAGGGGGGGGCCGGTCCAATGAGCAGTTCTTC; CDR3 protein: CATSLQGGGRSNEQFF
clone size: NA; CDR3 length: 17; D gene: TRBD1; V gene: TRBV7-8; J gene: TRBJ1-6; CDR3 DNA: TGTGCCAGCAGCTCGACAGGGGCAAGCTCCTATAATTCACCCCTCCACTTT; CDR3 protein: CASSSTGASSYNSPLHF
clone size: NA; CDR3 length: 15; D gene: NA; V gene: TRBV18; J gene: TRBJ1-2; CDR3 DNA: TGTGCCAGCTCACCACAGGGCAGGGCGGATTATGGCTACACCTTC; CDR3 protein: CASSPQGRADYGYTF
clone size: NA; CDR3 length: 11; D gene: TRBD1; V gene: TRBV19; J gene: TRBJ1-2; CDR3 DNA: TGTGCCAGTTACAGGGGCTATGGCTACACCTTC; CDR3 protein: CASYRGYGYTF
clone size: NA; CDR3 length: 14; D gene: TRBD2; V gene: TRBV29-1; J gene: TRBJ2-2; CDR3 DNA: TGCAGCGTTGGGGGACTAGCGGGAGACGGGGAGCTGTTTTTT; CDR3 protein: CSVGGLAGDGELFF
clone size: once; CDR3 length: 13; D gene: NA; V gene: TRBV5-6; J gene: TRBJ1-4; CDR3 DNA: TGTGCCAGCAGCTTGGCCGGGAATGAAAAACTGTTTTTT; CDR3 protein: CASSLAGNEKLFF
clone size: NA; CDR3 length: 15; D gene: NA; V gene: TRBV6-4; J gene: TRBJ2-1; CDR3 DNA: TGTGCCAGCAGTGACTCGAGGGGGGGCTACAATGAGCAGTTCTTC; CDR3 protein: CASSDSRGGYNEQFF
clone size: NA; CDR3 length: 13; D gene: TRBD2; V gene: TRBV18; J gene: TRBJ2-5; CDR3 DNA: TGTGCCAGCTCACCCGGACTAGAAGAGACCCAGTACTTC; CDR3 protein: CASSPGLEETQYF
clone size: NA; CDR3 length: 15; D gene: TRBD1; V gene: TRBV6-4; J gene: TRBJ1-2; CDR3 DNA: TGTGCCAGCAGTGACTACACAGGGGGGTTCTATGGCTACACCTTC; CDR3 protein: CASSDYTGGFYGYTF
clone size: NA; CDR3 length: 14; D gene: TRBD1; V gene: TRBV18; J gene: TRBJ2-2; CDR3 DNA: TGTGCCAGCTCACCAAACAGGGGGACCGGGGAGCTGTTTTTT; CDR3 protein: CASSPNRGTGELFF
clone size: NA; CDR3 length: 15; D gene: TRBD1; V gene: TRBV4-1; J gene: TRBJ2-7; CDR3 DNA: TGCGCCAGCAGCCAAGGGACAGGGTTATTCTACGAGCAGTACTTC; CDR3 protein: CASSQGTGLFYEQYF
clone size: NA; CDR3 length: 14; D gene: TRBD1; V gene: TRBV28; J gene: TRBJ2-4; CDR3 DNA: TGTGCCAGCAGTTGGGGACAGGGGGCGGACATTCAGTACTTC; CDR3 protein: CASSWGQGADIQYF
clone size: NA; CDR3 length: 16; D gene: NA; V gene: TRBV7-6; J gene: TRBJ2-3; CDR3 DNA: TGTGCCAGCAGCTTAGCGGGGGGGGCCCGCACAGATACGCAGTATTTT; CDR3 protein: CASSLAGGARTDTQYF
clone size: NA; CDR3 length: 13; D gene: NA; V gene: TRBV12-3/TRBV12-4; J gene: TRBJ1-6; CDR3 DNA: TGTGCCAGCAGTCCCCAACAAGGATCACCCCTCCACTTT; CDR3 protein: CASSPQQGSPLHF
clone size: NA; CDR3 length: 12; D gene: NA; V gene: TRBV5-4; J gene: TRBJ1-2; CDR3 DNA: TGTGCCAGCAGCCCGGACATTTACGGCTACACCTTC; CDR3 protein: CASSPDIYGYTF
clone size: few; CDR3 length: 13; D gene: TRBD1; V gene: TRBV5-4; J gene: TRBJ1-2; CDR3 DNA: TGTGCCAGCAGCCTCGACAGGGGGTATGGCTACACCTTC; CDR3 protein: CASSLDRGYGYTF
clone size: NA; CDR3 length: 15; D gene: TRBD1; V gene: TRBV6-5; J gene: TRBJ1-4; CDR3 DNA: TGTGCCAGCAGTTACAAGGGACAGGGTGCTGAAAAACTGTTTTTT; CDR3 protein: CASSYKGQGAEKLFF